A selection of T cell receptor beta chains follows, all from one sample in a study of T cells in Graves' hyperthyroidism and ophthalmopathy. Using its own MiXCR run on the multiplex PCR reads, TCRdb lists one record per CDR3 protein. The sample shows 300,000 to 400,000 distinct CDR3 sequences, 18% of them seen only once. The sample was blood. The receptor set was obtained from a woman in her fifties or sixties with Graves' hyperthyroidism. The CDR3 runs from the conserved cysteine through the conserved F or W. Some rows mark clone size as missing; the rest say once, few, many or name a class of expanded clone.

size	V	CDR3
many	TRBV12-3/TRBV12-4	CASSLPDRGYQETQYF
few	TRBV7-8	CASSTRTGALLNYGYTF
NA	TRBV9	CASSVEGSGVGETQYF
few	TRBV7-2	CASSLGPGSYGYTF
NA	TRBV6-1	CAVIQGPYTEAFF
many	TRBV6-1	CASNDRAYYEQYF
few	TRBV30	CAWGRGTESYEQYF
many	TRBV20-1	CSASISGTGGYSNQPQHF
few	TRBV6-1	CASSPGKATNEKLFF
many	TRBV27	CASNSRPNGRGELFF
few	TRBV29-1	CSVSSFFEDEKLFF
few	TRBV4-1	CASSQVSSTDEQYF
many	TRBV11-2	CASSPGTAIQETQYF
NA	TRBV29-1	CSGKGTPNTGELFF
few	TRBV5-1	CASSLAPGSSGNTIYF
NA	TRBV29-1	CSVEGGDRDPYEQYF
NA	TRBV10-1	CATLGRRPREETQYF
many	TRBV20-1	CSATGGSEEKLFF
many	TRBV12-3/TRBV12-4	CASSLYIDTEAFF
many	TRBV19	CASSYAQGVNTEAFF
few	TRBV15	CATSRDSGLFYGYTF
many	TRBV13	CASSLAGRERTDTQYF
NA	TRBV27	CASSSSSGLAGIYEQYF
NA	TRBV7-3	CASSLAGYTDTQYF
NA	TRBV2	CASRMTGAKNIQYF
many	TRBV5-6	CASSLGGGWPQHF
many	TRBV30	CACAGQGPYEQYF